This T cell receptor beta chain appears in the sequencing data of a study of shared clonotypes between healthy human individuals. Selected positively for CCR7 and CD45RO-negative, naive CD8 cells excluded terminally differentiated effector memory CD45RA+ cells. Healthy adults negative for HIV, lacking recent acute infections or vaccinations, served as donors. On this clone itself: Its antigen is still unknown.

Clones were read by immunoSEQ multiplex PCR, and TCRdb kept only the in-frame ones, dropping some. Here the sample spans more than 2 million clones, 90% to 95% being singletons. V lost 1 base, J lost 1 base, and 2 bases stayed unmatched. CDR3 length: 15 residues. The V gene's germline CDR1 is MNHNS and CDR2 SASEGT. Study outcomes and limitations: The study found lower generation probabilities in non-shared clonotypes than in those shared by all four donors.

The source material was naive CD8+ T cells from PBMCs. The chain employs TRBV6-1 and TRBJ2-7; 9 positions agree with TRBD2. The TCR was taken from a man younger than 35 in good health. Some clones in this sample may be carry-over from other donors' samples. CDR3 nucleotides: TGTGCCAGCAGTGAAGTAGCGGGAGCGTCCTACGAGCAGTACTTC. Translation: CASSEVAGASYEQYF.